This T cell receptor (beta chain) was documented in a study of response to subunit inactivated influenza vaccine. Study-level points and caveats: With each seasonal influenza vaccination, the authors suggested, few new T cells are recruited.

The J segment lost 1 base and the V segment lost 5 bases, leaving 3 bases of the junction unmatched. The length of the CDR3 is 16 residues. In germline, CDR1 is SGHTA, CDR2 FQGNSA. This clonotype was counted a few times. Antigen: not known. TCRdb processed the RT-PCR reads anew with MiXCR; each CDR3 protein has one entry. The table lists about 780,000 distinct CDR3 sequences, around 20% of them singletons. The sequence came from a man in his fifties or sixties who received an inactivated influenza vaccine. V gene TRBV7-2 combines with J gene TRBJ2-2; 11 bases agree with TRBD2. The sample here was PBMCs from blood, taken more than 4 days after vaccination. The CDR3 DNA reads TGTGCCAGCAGCCCAACTAGCGGGGGGAACACCGGGGAGCTGTTTTTT. It translates to CASSPTSGGNTGELFF.